This T cell receptor beta chain came from a study of shared clonotypes between healthy human individuals. Regarding the study as a whole: With a handful of donors compared, roughly 4.9% of naive CD4 clonotypes were shared.

Naive CD8 cells comprised CD45RO-negative, CCR7-positively selected cells, excluding terminally differentiated effector memory CD45RA+ cells. CDR1 is SEHNR and CDR2 is FQNEAQ in the germline V gene (reference sequence). This CDR3 has 17 residues. The J segment lost 4 bases and the V segment lost 3 bases, leaving 9 bases of the junction unmatched. Regarding this clone: No antigen is known for it.

TCRdb's table, derived via immunoSEQ multiplex PCR, lists solely in-frame clones and lacks some. The repertoire has about 2 million clones, about 94% of them found once; the top ten carry more than 0.9%. V and J are TRBV7-9 and TRBJ2-1; 10 bases match TRBD2. Material: naive CD8+ T cells sorted from blood. The sequence was collected from a man aged 18 to 29 in good health. In DNA, the CDR3 is TGTGCCAGCAGCTTTGCCAGCGGGGGGGCGGAGTACAATGAGCAGTTCTTC. Translating it yields CASSFASGGAEYNEQFF.